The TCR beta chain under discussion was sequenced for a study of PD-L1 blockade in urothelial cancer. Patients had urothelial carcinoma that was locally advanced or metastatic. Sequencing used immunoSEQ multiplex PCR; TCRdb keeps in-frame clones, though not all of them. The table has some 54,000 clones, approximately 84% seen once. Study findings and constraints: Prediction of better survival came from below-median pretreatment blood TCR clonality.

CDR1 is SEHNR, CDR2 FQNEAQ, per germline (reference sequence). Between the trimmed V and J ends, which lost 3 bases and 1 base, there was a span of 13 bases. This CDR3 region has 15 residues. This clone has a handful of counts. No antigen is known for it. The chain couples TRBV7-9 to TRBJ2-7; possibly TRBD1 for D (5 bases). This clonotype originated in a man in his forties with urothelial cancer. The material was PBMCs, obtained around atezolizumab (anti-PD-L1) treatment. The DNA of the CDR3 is TGTGCCAGCAGCTTCCAGGGCTCGGTTTCCTACGAGCAGTACTTC. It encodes CASSFQGSVSYEQYF.